This T cell receptor (beta chain) was identified in a study of shared clonotypes between healthy human individuals. Overall study results and limits: Naive CD4 clonotypes overlapped across several donors at about 5.3%.

Details on this clone: What it recognizes is unknown.

In the sorted-subset replicate PCRs, about 200 ng DNA, 25,000 to 30,000 T cell genomes, was used. Produced via immunoSEQ multiplex PCR; TCRdb's table is partial and in-frame only. Here the sample spans approximately 2.5 million clones, 90% to 95% being singletons. V lost 5 bases to trimming and J lost 4 bases; unmatched junction nucleotides: 1. The length of the CDR3 is 12 residues. Per germline, CDR1 MNHEY and CDR2 SVGAGI. The source of this sequence is a man younger than 35 in good health. Some clones in this sample may be carry-over from other donors' samples. This chain links TRBV6-5 with TRBJ2-5; 7 bases line up with TRBD1. Material: naive CD4+ T cells from PBMCs. Subset of the sample: CD45RA+ positively selected. In DNA form, the CDR3 reads TGTGCCAGCAGTCACAGGGGAGAGACCCAGTACTTC. As protein: CASSHRGETQYF.